The T cell receptor beta chain under discussion was sequenced for a study of blood T cells in healthy people across ages. Study-level points and caveats: Age showed a roughly linear inverse relationship with TCR beta diversity per million T cells.

Whenever a sample was processed, at least 6.5 million PBMCs were isolated. The V segment lost 7 bases and the J segment 2 bases; nucleotides outside the gene matches: 4. The CDR3 length is 14 residues. CDR1 and CDR2 from the germline V gene are MDHEN and SYDVKM. This clonotype was seen a few times. Its antigen is not identified. The authors ran a second PCR of about 6 to 11 cycles using a sample-barcoded 5' primer and a J-beta primer mix. Each TCR beta cDNA got a 12-nucleotide random molecular identifier. Via MiXCR, TCRdb re-called the 5' RACE reads, giving one row per CDR3 protein. The sample records about 400,000 distinct CDR3 sequences, roughly half being singletons.

Specimen: blood. The clonotype was recovered from a man aged 60 to 69 in good health. The chain recombines TRBV28 with TRBJ2-3; 9 bases agree with TRBD1. CDR3 protein: CASMGQGYTDTQYF. The CDR3 DNA follows: TGTGCCAGCATGGGACAGGGATACACAGATACGCAGTATTTT. Drawing the rest from reference TRBV28 and TRBJ2-3, the complete variable domain is DVKVTQSSRYLVKRTGEKVFLECVQDMDHENMFWYRQDPGLGLRLIYFSYDVKMKEKGDIPEGYSVSREKKERFSLILESASTNQTSMYLCASMGQGYTDTQYFGPGTRLTVL.